This T cell receptor (beta chain) was sequenced during a study of T cell repertoires in cytomegalovirus infection. Germline trimming cut 0 bases from V and 6 bases from J; bases unmatched to any gene: 5. Germline V gene data show CDR1 as SGDLS and CDR2 as YYNGEE. CDR3 size: 16 residues. TCRdb redid the calling of the reads with MiXCR, one entry per CDR3 protein. In the table there are around 530,000 distinct CDR3 sequences, roughly 29% of which are singletons. The sequenced sample consisted of PBMCs. The chain recombines TRBV9 with TRBJ2-1, with 11 bases aligning to TRBD2. The source of this sequence is a human donor in good health (CMV status not recorded). Some clones in this sample may be carry-over from other donors' samples. CDR3 nucleotide sequence: TGTGCCAGCAGCGTAGGTGCGCTAGCGGGAGGCAATGAGCAGTTCTTC. Protein product: CASSVGALAGGNEQFF.